This TCR beta chain originates from a study of T cell responses to AZD1222 COVID-19 vaccine. Study conclusions and caveats: No repertoire was sampled before or during the peak T cell response, only after it. The number of AZD1222 recipients seropositive at baseline was only five to seven. Reportedly, close to half of spike-specific TCRs are directed against unmutated variant regions.

Comment on this clone: Antigen unknown.

Profiling relied on immunoSEQ multiplex PCR, and the TCRdb table lists in-frame clones only, not all of them. This sample yields roughly 190,000 clones, of which roughly nine tenths are seen a single time; 3% to 3.5% belongs to the top ten. The V gene's germline CDR1 is SGHRS and CDR2 YFSETQ. With V trimmed by 0 bases and J by 1 base, 11 bases remained unmatched. The CDR3 is made up of 20 amino acids. Analysis merged second doses at about 4 or about 12 weeks. This material consisted of peripheral blood, taken 28 days after the second AZD1222 dose. This clonotype originated in an adult who received the AZD1222 COVID-19 vaccine. The rearrangement joins TRBV5-1 to TRBJ2-6, with 9 bases fitting TRBD1. CDR3 coding DNA: TGCGCCAGCAGCTTGGGCCCGGGACAGGGCCTGGAGTCTGGGGCCAACGTCCTGACTTTC. This encodes CASSLGPGQGLESGANVLTF.